Following are 28 T cell receptor beta chains from one sample sequenced in a study of beta chain features in type 1 diabetes. The entirety of the isolated RNA underwent reverse transcription, so expressed TCRB transcripts were sequenced. Libraries were prepared by immunoSEQ multiplex PCR; TCRdb keeps only in-frame clonotypes and omits some of them. The repertoire holds approximately 160,000 clones, with approximately 8.4% as singletons. The sequencing sample was made of central memory CD4+ T cells from blood. Receptors were obtained from a woman under 30 in good health.

The gene calls are TRBV7-9 and TRBJ2-7; 8 bases map to TRBD2. This CDR3 contains 14 residues. From germline, CDR1 is SEHNR and CDR2 FQNEAQ (reference sequence). After removal of 3 bases from V and 5 bases from J, the junction contained 6 bases not matched to a gene. The CDR3 spells CASSFPGLEDEQYF. The CDR3 nucleotides read TGTGCCAGCAGCTTCCCGGGACTAGAAGACGAGCAGTACTTC.

This clone has ten or more counts. The chain couples TRBV11-3 to TRBJ2-1; D is unresolved. The CDR3 covers 11 residues. Germline V lookup: CDR1 SGHNT, CDR2 YENEEA. V shed 3 bases and J shed 10 bases, with 7 bases lying between them. The CDR3 spells CASSFRGEQFF. The CDR3 DNA is TGTGCCAGCAGCTTCCGAGGCGAGCAGTTCTTC.

J is TRBJ2-7 and V is TRBV7-2; TRBD1 aligns across 12 bases. Germline CDR1 is SGHTA and CDR2 is FQGNSA. Trimming cost V 5 bases and J 7 bases; bases outside gene matches: 6. The CDR3 length is 14 residues. The CDR3 sequence: CASSRDRGPGEQYF. The CDR3 DNA sequence: TGTGCCAGCAGCCGGGACAGGGGGCCGGGTGAGCAGTACTTC.

The chain joins TRBV11-2 to TRBJ2-3; TRBD2 agrees at 9 bases. Germline V gene lookup returns CDR1 SGHAT and CDR2 FQNNGV. The CDR3 runs 16 residues. The trim removed 3 bases at V and 3 bases at J, leaving 7 bases unmatched. CDR3 sequence (DNA): TGTGCCAGCAGCTTTCGGATAGCGGGAGATACAGATACGCAGTATTTT. It encodes CASSFRIAGDTDTQYF.

The V gene is TRBV2, the J gene TRBJ2-1, with TRBD1 as a possible D gene (6 bases). The CDR3 spans 14 residues. From germline, CDR1 is SNHLY and CDR2 FYNNEI. V was clipped by 5 bases and J by 8 bases, with 16 bases between them. Here the CDR3 reads CASSRGLKDYEQFF. CDR3 bases: TGTGCCAGCAGTAGGGGGTTAAAGGACTATGAGCAGTTCTTC.

There are a few counts of this clone. The rearrangement uses TRBV7-9 and TRBJ2-7; 7 bases match TRBD2. With V trimmed by 5 bases and J by 7 bases, 5 bases remained unmatched. Per germline, CDR1 SEHNR and CDR2 FQNEAQ (reference sequence). The CDR3 has 12 amino acids. CDR3 nucleotide sequence: TGTGCCAGCAGCCGGGACTATCTGGAGCAGTACTTC. Protein sequence: CASSRDYLEQYF.

The chain uses TRBV7-9 and TRBJ2-3, with D possibly TRBD2 on 6 matching bases. The CDR3 is 14 amino acids. Germline V CDR1 and CDR2: SEHNR, FQNEAQ (reference sequence). V lost 1 base, J lost 2 bases, and 7 bases lay in between. The CDR3 reads CASSLGGVTDTQYF. CDR3 DNA: TGTGCCAGCAGCTTAGGGGGGGTCACAGATACGCAGTATTTT.

This clone was seen a few times. The rearrangement links TRBV5-4 to TRBJ2-5; D unclear. Trimming took 0 bases from V and 1 from J, leaving 10 bases between them. CDR1 SGHNT and CDR2 YYREEE come from the germline V gene (reference sequence). This CDR3 comprises 15 residues. As DNA, the CDR3 is TGTGCCAGCAGCTTGGAGTCCCAGGTCCAAGAGACCCAGTACTTC. Amino acid sequence: CASSLESQVQETQYF.

The chain has TRBV28 and TRBJ2-2, with TRBD1 identical over 8 bases. V lost 7 bases, J lost 6 bases, and 7 bases stayed unmatched. This CDR3 comprises 14 residues. CDR1 is MDHEN and CDR2 is SYDVKM in the germline V gene. The CDR3 spells CASTTVRGPGELFF. CDR3 DNA: TGTGCCAGCACGACTGTCAGGGGGCCCGGGGAGCTGTTTTTT.

This clone was observed a few times. The V call is TRBV11-2, the J call TRBJ1-1; a weak D match, TRBD1 (5 bases). The CDR3 length is 18 residues. V was cut by 6 bases and J by 0 bases, with 23 bases left in between. Germline V CDR1 and CDR2: SGHAT, FQNNGV. The CDR3 nucleotides are TGTGCCAGCAGTCCTCGGGGGGGAAGCGACCCCATGAACACTGAAGCTTTCTTT. Amino acids: CASSPRGGSDPMNTEAFF.

This clone was observed a handful of times. V gene TRBV5-1 combines with J gene TRBJ2-6; possible D gene TRBD1, 6 bases. The CDR3 has 18 residues. In germline, CDR1 is SGHRS, CDR2 YFSETQ. With 0 bases removed from V and 0 bases from J, the gap between germline ends came to 13 bases. CDR3 loop: CASSLGDGTSSGANVLTF. CDR3 DNA sequence: TGCGCCAGCAGCTTGGGGGACGGGACAAGCTCTGGGGCCAACGTCCTGACTTTC.

This clone showed up many times. This rearrangement joins TRBV29-1 to TRBJ1-4; TRBD1 agrees at 7 bases. The CDR3 totals 11 residues. V lost 7 bases and J lost 10; bases outside the gene matches: 6. Per germline, CDR1 SQVTM and CDR2 ANQGSEA. The CDR3 is CSGNRDRKLFF. The CDR3 DNA sequence: TGCAGCGGAAACCGGGACAGAAAACTGTTTTTT.

This sequence joins TRBV27 and TRBJ2-5, with 7 positions matching TRBD1. J gave up 3 bases and V 1 base, and 5 bases lay outside the gene matches. The V gene's germline CDR1 is MNHEY and CDR2 SMNVEV (reference sequence). The CDR3 runs 15 residues. CDR3 DNA sequence: TGTGCCAGCAGTTTATTTACAGGGGTCGAAGAGACCCAGTACTTC. Translating it yields CASSLFTGVEETQYF.

This sequence joins TRBV30 and TRBJ2-7; 8 nucleotides align to TRBD2. V lost 5 bases, J lost 4 bases, and 13 bases stayed unmatched. CDR1 and CDR2 from the germline V gene are GTSNPN and SVGIG (reference sequence). The CDR3 spans 15 residues. CDR3 coding DNA: TGTGCCTGGGCCGGGGCAGCGGGGGTTGGGTACGAGCAGTACTTC. It yields the protein CAWAGAAGVGYEQYF.

This clone has more than one count but fewer than ten. V is TRBV5-1 and J is TRBJ2-5, with TRBD2 identical over 7 bases. CDR3 length equals 15 residues. Germline CDR1 is SGHRS and CDR2 is YFSETQ. V trimming: 0 bases; J trimming: 1 base; junction bases outside the gene matches: 3. CDR3 nucleotide sequence: TGCGCCAGCAGCTTGGGGGACTACCCCCAAGAGACCCAGTACTTC. It codes for CASSLGDYPQETQYF.

The chain combines TRBV5-6 with TRBJ1-2; the D gene is possibly TRBD1 (6 bases). The CDR3 sequence is 16 residues long. The germline CDR1 and CDR2 sequences are SGHDT and YYEEEE. V was clipped by 0 bases and J by 3 bases, with 15 bases between them. CDR3 nucleotides: TGTGCCAGCAGCTTGGCAGGGGCAGGGGTAGACTATGGCTACACCTTC. It translates to CASSLAGAGVDYGYTF.

The V gene is TRBV7-8, the J gene TRBJ2-7; TRBD1 might be the D (6 bases). CDR1 and CDR2 from the germline V gene are SGHVS and FQNEAQ. The CDR3 loop spans 16 amino acids. Between the trimmed V and J ends, which lost 6 bases and 1 base, there was a span of 19 bases. CDR3 region: CASRKDRDTPSYEQYF. The CDR3, as DNA: TGTGCCAGCAGAAAAGACCGGGACACTCCTTCCTACGAGCAGTACTTC.

This chain connects TRBV9 to TRBJ1-4; the D is unclear. The CDR3 sequence is 14 residues long. Trimming took off 0 bases at V and 0 bases at J, with 3 bases between the two ends. Per the germline V gene, CDR1 is SGDLS and CDR2 is YYNGEE. The DNA for the CDR3 is TGTGCCAGCAGCGTAGCAGCAACTAATGAAAAACTGTTTTTT. Protein product: CASSVAATNEKLFF.

This clone appeared a few times. CDR3 region: CAWSTGSRGYTF. The CDR3 bases are TGTGCCTGGTCCACAGGGAGTCGGGGCTACACCTTC. The rearrangement joins TRBV30 to TRBJ1-2; possibly TRBD1 for D (6 bases). The CDR3 length is 12 residues. Trimming left V 5 bases short and J 8 bases short, with 15 bases between. Looked up from germline, CDR1 is GTSNPN and CDR2 is SVGIG (reference sequence).

This clone was found a few times. The rearrangement joins TRBV11-3 to TRBJ1-2, with TRBD1 identical over 10 bases. Germline values: CDR1 SGHNT, CDR2 YENEEA. The CDR3 has 15 amino acids. V dropped 1 base and J dropped 5; count of bases not matched to a gene: 4. The DNA of the CDR3 is TGTGCCAGCAGCTTAGCCCCGGGACAGGGGTATGGCTACACCTTC. This sequence encodes CASSLAPGQGYGYTF.

V gene TRBV6-5 combines with J gene TRBJ2-5, with TRBD2 as a possible D gene (6 bases). This CDR3 comprises 15 residues. Germline CDR1 is MNHEY and CDR2 is SVGAGI. Trimming cost V 6 bases and J 5 bases, with 19 bases left between them. CDR3 in amino acids: CASRAPGTGVETQYF. Written as DNA, the CDR3 is TGTGCCAGCAGGGCCCCAGGGACGGGGGTGGAGACCCAGTACTTC.

This clone has a handful of counts. V usage is TRBV18 and J usage is TRBJ2-1; possibly TRBD2 for D (5 bases). The CDR3 totals 14 residues. Trimming took 9 bases from V and 4 from J, leaving 16 bases between them. CDR1 is KGHSH and CDR2 is LQKENI in the germline V gene. The CDR3 DNA reads TGTGCCAGTCGGGCGGATGGCGGGTACAATGAGCAGTTCTTC. This gives the protein CASRADGGYNEQFF.

This clone showed up many times. The chain uses TRBV7-2 and TRBJ2-3; 11 nucleotides align to TRBD2. Germline V CDR1 and CDR2: SGHTA, FQGNSA. The CDR3 loop spans 16 amino acids. V was pared by 1 base and J by 6 bases, with 6 bases of the junction left unmatched. CDR3 DNA sequence: TGTGCCAGCAGCTTAGTAGCGGGGGGGCCAGCCGATACGCAGTATTTT. Translation: CASSLVAGGPADTQYF.

V and J are TRBV7-9 and TRBJ1-1, with TRBD1 as a possible D gene (5 bases). Trimming cost V 4 bases and J 0 bases, with 18 bases left between them. Germline-derived CDR1 and CDR2 are SEHNR and FQNEAQ (reference sequence). This CDR3 has 17 residues. DNA for the CDR3: TGTGCCAGCAGCTACCAGAGTTCGACAGACTTGAACACTGAAGCTTTCTTT. Protein: CASSYQSSTDLNTEAFF.

There are a few counts of this clone. The chain combines TRBV27 with TRBJ2-5; the match to TRBD2 covers 7 bases. Germline V gene data show CDR1 as MNHEY and CDR2 as SMNVEV (reference sequence). This CDR3 has 15 amino acids. J was trimmed by 5 bases and V by 6 bases; bases with no gene match: 12. CDR3 sequence reads: CASRTLAGGEETQYF. Here the CDR3 DNA reads TGTGCCAGCAGAACTTTAGCGGGTGGGGAGGAGACCCAGTACTTC.

V is TRBV29-1 and J is TRBJ1-5, with TRBD1 matching over 8 bases. This CDR3 comprises 13 residues. The ends lost 7 bases at V and 5 bases at J; junction bases unmatched: 7. The germline V gene encodes CDR1 SQVTM and CDR2 ANQGSEA. The CDR3 bases are TGCAGCGCCGGGGACAGGTCTGATCAGCCCCAGCATTTT. This sequence encodes CSAGDRSDQPQHF.

The J gene is TRBJ1-5, the V gene TRBV18; perhaps TRBD1 as D (6 bases). The CDR3 covers 13 residues. The germline V gene encodes CDR1 KGHSH and CDR2 LQKENI. The ends were cut back, 5 bases at V and 3 bases at J, with 8 bases in the middle. The CDR3 DNA reads as TGTGCCAGCTCAGAGGGGGTCAATCAGCCCCAGCATTTT. Its protein is CASSEGVNQPQHF.

In its sample, this clone was seen a few times. V usage is TRBV25-1 and J usage is TRBJ2-5, with D perhaps matching TRBD1 or TRBD2 (6 bases each). CDR1 and CDR2 (germline): MGHDK, SYGVNS. This CDR3 contains 14 residues. Trimming removed 4 bases from V and 5 bases from J, with 14 bases in between. CDR3 region: CASSGYRAGETQYF. DNA of the CDR3: TGTGCCAGCAGTGGATACAGGGCGGGGGAGACCCAGTACTTC.